One sample yielded the 15 T cell receptor beta chains listed below, sequenced in a study of control samples from healthy donors and cancer patients. The data were produced by immunoSEQ multiplex PCR, yet TCRdb's version contains in-frame clones alone and is incomplete. The sample lists approximately 230,000 clones; approximately 80% were seen once. The sample comprised PBMCs. Receptors originate from a woman aged 60 to 75 with lung cancer.

The chain recombines TRBV7-9 with TRBJ2-1; D is perhaps TRBD1 (6 bases). V was trimmed by 5 bases and J by 7 bases, leaving 15 bases between them. The length of the CDR3 is 14 residues. CDR1 SEHNR and CDR2 FQNEAQ come from the germline V gene (reference sequence). This CDR3 is CASSLGQPGNEQFF. As DNA, the CDR3 is TGTGCCAGCAGCCTTGGACAGCCAGGGAATGAGCAGTTCTTC.

V usage is TRBV28 and J usage is TRBJ2-3; D ambiguous. Trimming took off 7 bases at V and 0 bases at J, with 2 bases between the two ends. The CDR3 covers 11 residues. Per germline, CDR1 MDHEN and CDR2 SYDVKM. The CDR3 here is CASISTDTQYF. CDR3 DNA sequence: TGTGCCAGCATCAGCACAGATACGCAGTATTTT.

This clone was detected a few times. The rearrangement joins TRBV9 to TRBJ1-2; D unresolved. The CDR3 has 11 residues. The germline gives CDR1 SGDLS, CDR2 YYNGEE. The ends were cut back, 3 bases at V and 9 bases at J, with 9 bases in the middle. CDR3 DNA sequence: TGTGCCAGCAGCGACAAATGGCGCTACACCTTC. Protein: CASSDKWRYTF.

The CDR3 reads CASSRGLGDTEAFF. CDR3 nucleotides: TGTGCCAGCAGTCGGGGTCTCGGAGACACTGAAGCTTTCTTT. The chain couples TRBV5-6 to TRBJ1-1; no definite D call. This CDR3 has 14 amino acids. V lost 5 bases and J 3 bases, leaving 14 bases between the germline ends. Germline CDR1 reads SGHDT; CDR2 reads YYEEEE.

The rearrangement links TRBV3-1 (or the pseudogene TRBV3-2) to TRBJ1-1; the D gene is possibly TRBD1 (6 bases). The V gene's germline CDR1 is LGHDT and CDR2 YNNKEL (reference sequence). V was clipped by 10 bases and J by 2 bases, with 17 bases between them. CDR3 size: 14 residues. The CDR3 DNA is TGTGCCACCCGGGGGGGCAGTTATAACACTGAAGCTTTCTTT. It is translated as CATRGGSYNTEAFF.

The genes are TRBV29-1 and TRBJ2-5, with D maybe TRBD1 (5 bases). V was pared by 4 bases and J by 4 bases, with 19 bases between. The V gene's germline CDR1 is SQVTM and CDR2 ANQGSEA. This CDR3 has 15 amino acids. CDR3 protein: CSVALSQGSRETQYF. The CDR3 bases are TGCAGCGTTGCCCTATCCCAGGGTTCCAGAGAGACCCAGTACTTC. Using reference TRBV29-1 and TRBJ2-5 for the parts outside the CDR3, the full variable domain is SAVISQKPSRDICQRGTSLTIQCQVDSQVTMMFWYRQQPGQSLTLIATANQGSEATYESGFVIDKFPISRPNLTFSTLTVSNMSPEDSSIYLCSVALSQGSRETQYFGPGTRLLVL.

This rearrangement joins TRBV5-5 to TRBJ1-1; the match to TRBD1 covers 7 bases. Looked up from germline, CDR1 is SGHKS and CDR2 is YYEKEE (reference sequence). The CDR3 covers 14 residues. V dropped 5 bases and J dropped 4; count of bases not matched to a gene: 8. CDR3 sequence (DNA): TGTGCCAGCAGTCGTGACAGGGCCGGCACTGAAGCTTTCTTT. Translating gives CASSRDRAGTEAFF.

J is TRBJ2-3 and V is TRBV5-1; perhaps D is TRBD1 or TRBD2 (5 bases each). The V gene lost 4 bases and the J gene lost 2 bases, with 8 bases spanning the gap. The CDR3 extends over 13 amino acids. Germline CDR1 and CDR2: SGHRS and YFSETQ. The CDR3 sequence: CASSLGTTDTQYF. The CDR3 DNA reads as TGCGCCAGCAGCCTCGGGACCACAGATACGCAGTATTTT.

This clone came up many times. The chain joins TRBV7-3 to TRBJ2-5; TRBD1 might be the D (5 bases). The length of the CDR3 is 14 residues. Deletions cut 2 bases from V and 0 bases from J, with 7 bases between. The germline V gene encodes CDR1 SGHTA and CDR2 FQGTGA. The CDR3 DNA sequence: TGTGCCAGCAGCTTAGCAGGGTACCAAGAGACCCAGTACTTC. The encoded protein is CASSLAGYQETQYF.

This clone was observed a single time. Other DNA sequences from this sample encode an identical CDR3 as well. This rearrangement joins TRBV5-1 to TRBJ2-5; a possible D gene is TRBD2 (5 bases). In germline, CDR1 is SGHRS, CDR2 YFSETQ. The V end lost 2 bases, the J end lost 3 bases, and 8 bases lay between the germline ends. This CDR3 spans 13 amino acids. In nucleotides, the CDR3 is TGCGCCAGCAGCTTTCCCGGGAAAGAGACCCAGTACTTC. Protein sequence: CASSFPGKETQYF.

The chain joins TRBV3-1 (or the pseudogene TRBV3-2) to TRBJ2-5; 10 nucleotides match TRBD2. This CDR3 contains 14 residues. Germline values: CDR1 LGHDT, CDR2 YNNKEL (reference sequence). With V trimmed by 6 bases and J by 4 bases, 5 bases remained unmatched. CDR3 bases: TGTGCCAGCAGGATGGTAGCGGGGGGAGAGACCCAGTACTTC. This encodes CASRMVAGGETQYF.

The chain carries TRBV20-1 and TRBJ2-3, with 11 bases identical to TRBD2. After removal of 3 bases from V and 0 bases from J, the junction contained 2 bases not matched to a gene. This CDR3 contains 15 residues. Per the germline V gene, CDR1 is DFQATT and CDR2 is SNEGSKA (reference sequence). CDR3 nucleotide sequence: TGCAGTGCTAGTGGGACTAGCGGCAGCACAGATACGCAGTATTTT. Protein product: CSASGTSGSTDTQYF.

The genes are TRBV27 and TRBJ1-1; D not certain. V dropped 4 bases and J dropped 0 bases, with 6 bases sitting between them. Germline CDR1 is MNHEY and CDR2 is SMNVEV (reference sequence). The CDR3 runs to 13 residues. The DNA of the CDR3 is TGTGCCAGCAGTTCTCAGATGAACACTGAAGCTTTCTTT. Encoded protein: CASSSQMNTEAFF.

This chain uses TRBV19 with TRBJ2-2; D not resolved. Deletions cut 7 bases from V and 1 base from J, with 10 bases between. The CDR3 has 14 amino acids. Per germline, CDR1 LNHDA and CDR2 SQIVND (reference sequence). This chain's CDR3 is CASNSPGNTGELFF. CDR3 coding DNA: TGTGCCAGTAATAGTCCAGGGAACACCGGGGAGCTGTTTTTT.

CDR3 nucleotide sequence: TGTGCCAGCAGTGAATCTGGACAGGGAGACGGGGAGCTGTTTTTT. It codes for CASSESGQGDGELFF. The chain couples TRBV25-1 to TRBJ2-2; TRBD1 matches 8 bases. Trimming took 1 base from V and 7 from J; bases not matched to a gene: 5. In germline, CDR1 is MGHDK, CDR2 SYGVNS. The CDR3 is 15 residues long.